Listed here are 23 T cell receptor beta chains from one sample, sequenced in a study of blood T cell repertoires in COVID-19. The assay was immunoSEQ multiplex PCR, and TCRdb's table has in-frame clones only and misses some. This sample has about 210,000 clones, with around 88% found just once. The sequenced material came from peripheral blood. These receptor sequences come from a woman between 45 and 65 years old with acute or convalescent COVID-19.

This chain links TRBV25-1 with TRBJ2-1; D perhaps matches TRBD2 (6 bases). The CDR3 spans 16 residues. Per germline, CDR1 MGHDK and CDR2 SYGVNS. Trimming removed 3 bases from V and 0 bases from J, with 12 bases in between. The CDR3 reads CASSEEGPLSYNEQFF. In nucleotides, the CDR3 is TGTGCCAGCAGTGAGGAGGGACCTCTCTCCTACAATGAGCAGTTCTTC.

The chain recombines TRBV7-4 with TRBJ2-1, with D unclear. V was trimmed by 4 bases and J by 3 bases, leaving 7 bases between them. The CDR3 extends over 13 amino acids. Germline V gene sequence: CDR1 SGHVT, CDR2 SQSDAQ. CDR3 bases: TGTGCCAGCAGCTCAGCCATCTACAATGAGCAGTTCTTC. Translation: CASSSAIYNEQFF.

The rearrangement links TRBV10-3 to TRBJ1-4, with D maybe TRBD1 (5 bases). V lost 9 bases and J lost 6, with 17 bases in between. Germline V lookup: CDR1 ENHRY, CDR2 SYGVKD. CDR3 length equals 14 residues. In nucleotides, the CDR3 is TGTGCCATTGGGGCCGGTGGGGCGGATGAAAAACTGTTTTTT. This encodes CAIGAGGADEKLFF.

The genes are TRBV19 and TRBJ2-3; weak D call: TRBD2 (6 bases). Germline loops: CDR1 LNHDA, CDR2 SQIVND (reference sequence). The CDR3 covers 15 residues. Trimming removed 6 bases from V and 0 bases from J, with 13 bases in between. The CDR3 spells CASRRTTPSTDTQYF. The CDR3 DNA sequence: TGTGCCAGTAGACGGACTACTCCTAGCACAGATACGCAGTATTTT.

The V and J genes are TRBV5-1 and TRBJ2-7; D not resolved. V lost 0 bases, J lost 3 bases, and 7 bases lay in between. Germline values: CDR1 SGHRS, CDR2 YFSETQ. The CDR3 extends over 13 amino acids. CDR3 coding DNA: TGCGCCAGCAGCTTGGCAGCGAACTACGAGCAGTACTTC. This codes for CASSLAANYEQYF.

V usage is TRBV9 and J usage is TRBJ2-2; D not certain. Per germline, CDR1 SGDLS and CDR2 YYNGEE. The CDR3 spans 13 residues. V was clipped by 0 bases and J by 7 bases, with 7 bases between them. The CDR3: CASSVVSSGELFF. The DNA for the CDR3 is TGTGCCAGCAGCGTAGTTTCCAGCGGGGAGCTGTTTTTT.

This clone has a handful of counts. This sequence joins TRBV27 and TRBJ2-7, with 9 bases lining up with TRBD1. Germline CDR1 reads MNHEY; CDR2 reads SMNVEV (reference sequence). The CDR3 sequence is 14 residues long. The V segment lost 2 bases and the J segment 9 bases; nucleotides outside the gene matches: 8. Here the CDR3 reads CASSLGTGNPGQYF. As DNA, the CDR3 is TGTGCCAGCAGTTTAGGGACAGGGAATCCCGGGCAGTACTTC.

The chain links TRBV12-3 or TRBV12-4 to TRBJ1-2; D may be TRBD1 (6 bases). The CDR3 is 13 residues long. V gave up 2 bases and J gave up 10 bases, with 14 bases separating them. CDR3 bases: TGTGCCAGCAGTTTATCGGGACACAACCACTACACCTTC. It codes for CASSLSGHNHYTF.

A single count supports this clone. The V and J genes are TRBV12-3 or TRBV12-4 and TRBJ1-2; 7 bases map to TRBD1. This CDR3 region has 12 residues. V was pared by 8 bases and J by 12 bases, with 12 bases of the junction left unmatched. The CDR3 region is CASLDYDRADTF. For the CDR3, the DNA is TGTGCCAGCCTGGATTATGACAGGGCGGACACCTTC.

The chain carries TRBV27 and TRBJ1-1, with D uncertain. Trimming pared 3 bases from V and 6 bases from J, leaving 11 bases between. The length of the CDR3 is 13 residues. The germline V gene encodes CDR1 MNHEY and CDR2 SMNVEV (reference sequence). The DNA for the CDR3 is TGTGCCAGCAGTTTTGCGGTCTGGGCTGAAGCTTTCTTT. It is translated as CASSFAVWAEAFF.

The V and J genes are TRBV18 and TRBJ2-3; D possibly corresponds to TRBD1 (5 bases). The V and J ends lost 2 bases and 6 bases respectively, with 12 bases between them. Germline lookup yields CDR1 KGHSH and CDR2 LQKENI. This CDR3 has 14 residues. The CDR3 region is CASSPVGVADTQYF. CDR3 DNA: TGTGCCAGCTCACCAGTAGGGGTTGCTGATACGCAGTATTTT. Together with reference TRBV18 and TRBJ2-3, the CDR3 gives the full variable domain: NAGVMQNPRHLVRRRGQEARLRCSPMKGHSHVYWYRQLPEEGLKFMVYLQKENIIDESGMPKERFSAEFPKEGPSILRIQQVVRGDSAAYFCASSPVGVADTQYFGPGTRLTVL.

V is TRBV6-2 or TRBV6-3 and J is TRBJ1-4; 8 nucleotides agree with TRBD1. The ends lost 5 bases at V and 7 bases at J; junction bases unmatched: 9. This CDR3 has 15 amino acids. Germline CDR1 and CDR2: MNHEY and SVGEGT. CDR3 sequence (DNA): TGTGCCAGCAGTCCGACGACAGGGGATAGTGAAAAACTGTTTTTT. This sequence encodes CASSPTTGDSEKLFF.

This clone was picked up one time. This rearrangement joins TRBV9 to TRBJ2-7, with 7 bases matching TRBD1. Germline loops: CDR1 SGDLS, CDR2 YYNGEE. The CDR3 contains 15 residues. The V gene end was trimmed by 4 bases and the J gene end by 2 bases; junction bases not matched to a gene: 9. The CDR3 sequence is CASSPGRGPTYEQYF. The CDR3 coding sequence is TGTGCCAGCAGCCCCGGTAGGGGGCCTACCTACGAGCAGTACTTC. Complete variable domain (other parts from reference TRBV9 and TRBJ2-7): DSGVTQTPKHLITATGQRVTLRCSPRSGDLSVYWYQQSLDQGLQFLIQYYNGEERAKGNILERFSAQQFPDLHSELNLSSLELGDSALYFCASSPGRGPTYEQYFGPGTRLTVT.

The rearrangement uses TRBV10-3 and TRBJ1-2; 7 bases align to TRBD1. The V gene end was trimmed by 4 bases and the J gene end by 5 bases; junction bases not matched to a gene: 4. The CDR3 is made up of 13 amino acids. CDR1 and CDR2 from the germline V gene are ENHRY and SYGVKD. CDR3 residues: CAISGDREYGYTF. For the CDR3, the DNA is TGTGCCATCAGTGGGGACAGAGAGTATGGCTACACCTTC.

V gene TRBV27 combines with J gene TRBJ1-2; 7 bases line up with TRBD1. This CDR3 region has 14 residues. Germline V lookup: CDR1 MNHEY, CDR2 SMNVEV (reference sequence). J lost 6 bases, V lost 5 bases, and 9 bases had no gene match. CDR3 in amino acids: CASSLYGGTDGYTF. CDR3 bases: TGTGCCAGCAGTCTATATGGGGGGACAGATGGCTACACCTTC.

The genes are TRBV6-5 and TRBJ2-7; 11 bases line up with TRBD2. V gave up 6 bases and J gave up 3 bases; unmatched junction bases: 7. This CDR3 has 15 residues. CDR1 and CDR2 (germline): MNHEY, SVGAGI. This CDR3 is CASRALLAGGYEQYF. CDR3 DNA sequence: TGTGCCAGCAGGGCTCTCCTAGCGGGGGGCTACGAGCAGTACTTC.

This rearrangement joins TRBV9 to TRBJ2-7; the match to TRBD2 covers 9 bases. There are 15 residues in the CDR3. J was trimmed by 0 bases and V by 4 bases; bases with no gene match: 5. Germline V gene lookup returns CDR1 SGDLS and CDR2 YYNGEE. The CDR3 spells CASSPRTSDSYEQYF. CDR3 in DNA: TGTGCCAGCAGCCCCCGGACTAGCGACTCCTACGAGCAGTACTTC.

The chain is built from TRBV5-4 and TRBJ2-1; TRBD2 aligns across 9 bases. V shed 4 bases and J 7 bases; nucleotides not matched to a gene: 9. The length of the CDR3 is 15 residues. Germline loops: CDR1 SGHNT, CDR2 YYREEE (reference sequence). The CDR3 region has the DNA TGTGCCAGCAGCCTGAGCGGGAGGAGGCCTAATGAGCAGTTCTTC. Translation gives CASSLSGRRPNEQFF.

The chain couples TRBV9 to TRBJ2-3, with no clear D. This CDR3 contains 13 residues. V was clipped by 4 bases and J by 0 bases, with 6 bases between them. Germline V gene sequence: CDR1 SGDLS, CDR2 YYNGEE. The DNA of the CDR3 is TGTGCCAGCAGCCCTACCAGCACAGATACGCAGTATTTT. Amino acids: CASSPTSTDTQYF.

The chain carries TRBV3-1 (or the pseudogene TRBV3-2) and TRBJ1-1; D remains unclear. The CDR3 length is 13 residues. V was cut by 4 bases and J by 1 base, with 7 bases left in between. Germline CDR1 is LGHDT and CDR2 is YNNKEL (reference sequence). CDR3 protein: CASSRSGNTEAFF. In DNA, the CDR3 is TGTGCCAGCAGCCGTTCAGGGAACACTGAAGCTTTCTTT.

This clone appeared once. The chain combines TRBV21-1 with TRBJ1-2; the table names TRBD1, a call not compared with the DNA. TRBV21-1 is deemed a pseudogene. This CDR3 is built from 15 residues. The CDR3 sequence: CASSKQTGNAYGYTF. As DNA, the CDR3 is TGTGCCAGCAGCAAACAAACAGGGAACGCCTATGGCTACACCTTC.

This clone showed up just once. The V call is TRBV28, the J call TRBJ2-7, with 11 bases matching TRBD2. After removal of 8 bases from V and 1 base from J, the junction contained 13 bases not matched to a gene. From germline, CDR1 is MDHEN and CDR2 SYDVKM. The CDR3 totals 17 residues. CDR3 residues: CASGGGLTSGSSYEQYF. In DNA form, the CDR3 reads TGTGCCAGCGGGGGGGGGTTAACTAGCGGGAGTTCCTACGAGCAGTACTTC.

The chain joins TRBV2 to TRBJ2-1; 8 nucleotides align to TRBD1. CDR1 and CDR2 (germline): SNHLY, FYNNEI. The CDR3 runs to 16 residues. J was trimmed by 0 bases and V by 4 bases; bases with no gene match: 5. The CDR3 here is CASSAGTGYSYNEQFF. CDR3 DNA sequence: TGTGCCAGCAGTGCCGGGACAGGATACTCCTACAATGAGCAGTTCTTC.